This entry features one T cell receptor (beta chain) sequence. Its antigen is unidentified. This sample is part of a study of shared clonotypes between healthy human individuals. V trimming: 2 bases; J trimming: 3 bases; junction bases outside the gene matches: 5. Germline CDR1 and CDR2: SQVTM and ANQGSEA. The CDR3 sequence is 15 residues long. TCRdb keeps only in-frame clones here, not all; method: immunoSEQ multiplex PCR. The sample lists some 1.4 million clones, about 96% occurring once. Study-wide points: Apart from blood, nothing was sampled; tissue repertoires likely differ. At large depth, rarefaction still showed sorted-subset sequencing to be incomplete. Clonotypes that were shared across several donors made up around 5% of naive CD4 clonotypes.

Splitting the CD4+ cells yielded a CD45RA+ naive subset and a CD45RA-negative memory subset. The chain is built from TRBV29-1 and TRBJ2-1, with 9 bases fitting TRBD1. Sequenced input: naive CD4+ T cells sorted from blood. Stated subset: CD45RA+ positively selected. This TCR was sampled from a man aged 30 to 45 in good health. CDR3 sequence (DNA): TGCAGCGTTGAATCCTGGACAGGGGACTACAATGAGCAGTTCTTC. Its translation is CSVESWTGDYNEQFF.